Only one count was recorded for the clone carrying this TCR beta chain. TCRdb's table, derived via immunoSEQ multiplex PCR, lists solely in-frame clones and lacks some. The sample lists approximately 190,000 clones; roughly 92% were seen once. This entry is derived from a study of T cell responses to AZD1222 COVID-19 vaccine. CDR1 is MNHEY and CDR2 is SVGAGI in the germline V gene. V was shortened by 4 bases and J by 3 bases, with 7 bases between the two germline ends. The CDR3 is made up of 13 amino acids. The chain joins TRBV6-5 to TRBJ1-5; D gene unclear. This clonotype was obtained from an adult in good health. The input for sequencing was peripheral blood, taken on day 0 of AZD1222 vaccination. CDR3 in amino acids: CASSWMNNQPQHF. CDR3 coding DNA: TGTGCCAGCAGTTGGATGAACAATCAGCCCCAGCATTTT.